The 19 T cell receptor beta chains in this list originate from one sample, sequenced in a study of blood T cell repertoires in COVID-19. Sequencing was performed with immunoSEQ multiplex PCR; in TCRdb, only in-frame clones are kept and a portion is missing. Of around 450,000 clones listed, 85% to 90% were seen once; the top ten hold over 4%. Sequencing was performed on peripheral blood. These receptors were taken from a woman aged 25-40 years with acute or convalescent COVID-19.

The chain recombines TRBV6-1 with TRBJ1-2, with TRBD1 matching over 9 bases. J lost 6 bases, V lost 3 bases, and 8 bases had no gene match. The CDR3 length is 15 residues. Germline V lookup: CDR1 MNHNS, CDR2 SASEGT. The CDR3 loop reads CASSEKDRGWNGYTF. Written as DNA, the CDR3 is TGTGCCAGCAGTGAGAAGGACAGGGGTTGGAATGGCTACACCTTC.

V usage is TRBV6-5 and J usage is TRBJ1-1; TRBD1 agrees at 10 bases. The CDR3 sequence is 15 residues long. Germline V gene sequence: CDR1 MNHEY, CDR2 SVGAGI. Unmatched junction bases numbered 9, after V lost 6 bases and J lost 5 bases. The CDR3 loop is CASRDRGLLWTEAFF. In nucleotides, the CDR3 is TGTGCCAGCAGAGACAGGGGGCTGCTATGGACTGAAGCTTTCTTT.

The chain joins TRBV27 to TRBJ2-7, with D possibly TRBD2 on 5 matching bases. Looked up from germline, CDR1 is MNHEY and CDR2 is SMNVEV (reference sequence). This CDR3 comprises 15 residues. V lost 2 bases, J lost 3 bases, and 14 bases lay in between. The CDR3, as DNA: TGTGCCAGCAGTTTAACACGAAGCGGAGACTACGAGCAGTACTTC. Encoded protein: CASSLTRSGDYEQYF.

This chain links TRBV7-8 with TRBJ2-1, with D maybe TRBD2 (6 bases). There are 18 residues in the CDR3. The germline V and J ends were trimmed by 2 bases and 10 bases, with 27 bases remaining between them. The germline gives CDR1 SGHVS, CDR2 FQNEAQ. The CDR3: CASSLSFLLGPPRGEQFF. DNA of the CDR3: TGTGCCAGCAGCTTATCTTTCTTGTTGGGGCCGCCACGGGGGGAGCAGTTCTTC.

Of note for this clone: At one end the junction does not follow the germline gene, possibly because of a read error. The CDR3 nucleotides read TGTGCCAGCAGCGTCAAAGAGTCCGCCACAGATATGCAGTATTTT. Translated: CASSVKESATDMQYF. V is TRBV9 and J is TRBJ2-3; D remains unclear. The germline CDR1 and CDR2 sequences are SGDLS and YYNGEE. The CDR3 runs to 15 residues.

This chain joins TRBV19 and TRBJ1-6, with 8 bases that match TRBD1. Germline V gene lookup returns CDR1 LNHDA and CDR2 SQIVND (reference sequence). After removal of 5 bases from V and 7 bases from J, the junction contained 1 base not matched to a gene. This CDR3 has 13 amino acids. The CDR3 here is CASSSGGNSPLHF. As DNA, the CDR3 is TGTGCCAGTAGTTCAGGGGGCAATTCACCCCTCCACTTT.

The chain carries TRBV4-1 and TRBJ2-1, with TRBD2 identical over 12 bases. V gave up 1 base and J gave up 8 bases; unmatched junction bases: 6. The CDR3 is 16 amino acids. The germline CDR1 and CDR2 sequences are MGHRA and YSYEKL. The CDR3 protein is CASSQVASGGAYEQFF. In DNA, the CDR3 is TGCGCCAGCAGCCAAGTTGCTAGCGGGGGGGCCTATGAGCAGTTCTTC.

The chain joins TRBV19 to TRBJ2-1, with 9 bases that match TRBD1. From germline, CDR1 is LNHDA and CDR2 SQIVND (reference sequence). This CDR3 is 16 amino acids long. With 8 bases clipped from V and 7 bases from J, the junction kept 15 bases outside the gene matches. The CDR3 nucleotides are TGTGCCAGTCCTCCCGGGGGGACAGGGCGGTATAATGAGCAGTTCTTC. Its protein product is CASPPGGTGRYNEQFF.

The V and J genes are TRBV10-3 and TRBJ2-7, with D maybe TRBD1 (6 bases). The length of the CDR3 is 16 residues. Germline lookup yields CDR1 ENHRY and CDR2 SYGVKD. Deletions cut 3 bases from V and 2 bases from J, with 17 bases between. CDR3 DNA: TGTGCCATCAGTGATTTCGGGACACCTGGCACCTACGAGCAGTACTTC. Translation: CAISDFGTPGTYEQYF.

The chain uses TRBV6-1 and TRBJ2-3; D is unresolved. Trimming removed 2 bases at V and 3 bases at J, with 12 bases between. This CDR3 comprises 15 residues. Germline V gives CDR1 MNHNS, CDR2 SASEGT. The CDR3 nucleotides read TGTGCCAGCAGTGAACATGGTCTATTTACAGATACGCAGTATTTT. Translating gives CASSEHGLFTDTQYF.

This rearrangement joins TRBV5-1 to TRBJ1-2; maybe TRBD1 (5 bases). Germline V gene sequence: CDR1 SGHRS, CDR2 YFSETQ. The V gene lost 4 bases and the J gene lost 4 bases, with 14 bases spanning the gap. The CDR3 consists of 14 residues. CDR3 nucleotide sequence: TGCGCCAGCAGCCCGACCAATGGGGCCTATGGCTACACCTTC. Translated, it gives CASSPTNGAYGYTF.

The CDR3 sequence: CASSSRLGRWDEQYF. The CDR3 coding sequence is TGTGCCAGCAGTTCACGACTAGGTCGATGGGACGAGCAGTACTTC. This sequence joins TRBV27 and TRBJ2-7; D may be TRBD2 (6 bases). The length of the CDR3 is 15 residues. In germline, CDR1 is MNHEY, CDR2 SMNVEV (reference sequence). V was cut by 4 bases and J by 5 bases, with 18 bases left in between.

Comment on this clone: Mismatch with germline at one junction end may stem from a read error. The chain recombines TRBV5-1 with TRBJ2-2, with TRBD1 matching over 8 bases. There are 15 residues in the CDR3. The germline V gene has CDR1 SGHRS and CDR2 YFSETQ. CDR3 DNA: TGCGCCAGCACCTTGATAACAGGGGGTACCGGGGAGCTGTTTTTT. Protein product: CASTLITGGTGELFF. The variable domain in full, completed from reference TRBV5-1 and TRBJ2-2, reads KAGVTQTPRYLIKTRGQQVTLSCSPISGHRSVSWYQQTPGQGLQFLFEYFSETQRNKGNFPGRFSGRQFSNSRSEMNVSTLELGDSALYLCASTLITGGTGELFFGEGSRLTVL.

The DNA of the CDR3 is TGTGCCATCAGTGCGACGGGACAGAAAAACATTCAGTACTTC. This sequence encodes CAISATGQKNIQYF. V is TRBV10-3 and J is TRBJ2-4; 7 nucleotides match TRBD1. This CDR3 contains 14 residues. From germline, CDR1 is ENHRY and CDR2 SYGVKD. V gave up 4 bases and J gave up 4 bases; unmatched junction bases: 4.

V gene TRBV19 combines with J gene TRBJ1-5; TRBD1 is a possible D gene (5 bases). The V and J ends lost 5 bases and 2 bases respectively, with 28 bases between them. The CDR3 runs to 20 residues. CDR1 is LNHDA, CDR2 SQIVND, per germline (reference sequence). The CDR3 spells CASSSTHGTGSELGNQPQHF. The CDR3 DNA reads TGTGCCAGTAGTTCAACGCATGGTACAGGTTCTGAATTAGGCAATCAGCCCCAGCATTTT.

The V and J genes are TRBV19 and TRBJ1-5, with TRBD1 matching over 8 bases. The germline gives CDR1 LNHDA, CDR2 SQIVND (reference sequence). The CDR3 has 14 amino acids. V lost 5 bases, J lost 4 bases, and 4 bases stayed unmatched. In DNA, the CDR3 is TGTGCCAGTAGTCCCGGGACAGGAAATCAGCCCCAGCATTTT. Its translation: CASSPGTGNQPQHF.

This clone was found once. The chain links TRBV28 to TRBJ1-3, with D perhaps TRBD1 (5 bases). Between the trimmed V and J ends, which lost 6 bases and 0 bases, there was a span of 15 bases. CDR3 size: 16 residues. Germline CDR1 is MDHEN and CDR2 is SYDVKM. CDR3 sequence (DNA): TGTGCCAGCAGCATACAGAGGGGACTCTCTGGAAACACCATATATTTT. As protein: CASSIQRGLSGNTIYF.

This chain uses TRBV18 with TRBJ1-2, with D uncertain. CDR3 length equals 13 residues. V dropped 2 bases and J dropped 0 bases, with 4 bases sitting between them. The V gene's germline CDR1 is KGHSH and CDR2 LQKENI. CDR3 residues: CASSPSSNYGYTF. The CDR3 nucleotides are TGTGCCAGCTCACCAAGCTCTAACTATGGCTACACCTTC. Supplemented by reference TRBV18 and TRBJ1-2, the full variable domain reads NAGVMQNPRHLVRRRGQEARLRCSPMKGHSHVYWYRQLPEEGLKFMVYLQKENIIDESGMPKERFSAEFPKEGPSILRIQQVVRGDSAAYFCASSPSSNYGYTFGSGTRLTVV.

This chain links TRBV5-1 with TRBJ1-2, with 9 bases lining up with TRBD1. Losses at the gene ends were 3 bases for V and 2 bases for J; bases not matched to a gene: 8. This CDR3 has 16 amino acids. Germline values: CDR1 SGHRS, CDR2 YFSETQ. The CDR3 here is CASSSTGTGSNYGYTF. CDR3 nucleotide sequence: TGCGCCAGCAGCTCGACCGGGACAGGGTCCAACTATGGCTACACCTTC.